This T cell receptor beta chain was retrieved from a study of neurological immune-mediated disorders (dated 2019 in TCRdb). Regarding the research as a whole: Of the approximately 34 multiple sclerosis patients, around 31 had relapsing-remitting MS and 3 had secondary progressive MS. The study compared peripheral blood TCR-beta repertoires of HTLV-I-associated myelopathy (HAM/TSP) patients, multiple sclerosis patients and healthy controls using UMI-based sequencing. The approximately 110 TCR-beta libraries included longitudinal samples, technical triplicates and paired sorted CD4+ and CD8+ T-cell subsets alongside PBMC samples. The cohort was made up of about 66 subjects, consisting of roughly 14 HAM/TSP patients, 34 multiple sclerosis patients and roughly 20 healthy controls.

Based on the germline V gene, the CDR1 and CDR2 sequences are SGHRS and YFSETQ. The CDR3 measures 15 amino acids from cysteine to phenylalanine. The read is trimmed to its CDR3 DNA, 45 bases read in frame from base 1. V is trimmed back by 4 bases and J by 0 bases, and the junction contains 4 bases that no gene match accounts for. For the unsorted PBMC libraries, 2 million PBMCs were stored in RNAlater at -80 degrees C until RNA extraction and were used to generate the libraries. The multiple sclerosis patients were enrolled in a US clinical protocol that evaluated disease progression with magnetic resonance imaging. Peripheral blood was subjected to Ficoll-Hypaque density gradient centrifugation to isolate PBMCs, which were then cryopreserved in liquid nitrogen. This clonotype appeared many times. What antigen it recognizes has not been identified. Base quality data are lacking; no much larger clone is found one base away.

Broader findings and caveats from the paper: TCR clonal expansion was greatest in HAM/TSP patients and smallest in MS patients, who ranked below even healthy controls. No association of the MS cluster with clinical or MRI features was observed, and the need for larger cohorts was stated by the authors. In phylogenetic analysis, the repertoires of 18 of 34 MS patients grouped into a cluster of related CDR3 sequences, which suggests a possible signature at the repertoire level. No identical CDR3 amino acid sequences were shared among expanded clones across subjects, suggesting private TCR-beta repertoires in all groups.

To synthesize cDNA, template-switch 5'RACE was performed with a primer carrying a 10-nucleotide random unique molecular identifier so that each TCR transcript was tagged. Every sequencing run yielded over 170 million TCR-beta sequences covering 15-18 subjects. Total RNA was extracted with the RNeasy kit. Using the KAPA Real-time Library Amplification kit, TCR-beta VDJ regions were amplified with primers for the TCR constant region and the 5'RACE anchor. A first PCR added sample indexes and Illumina adaptors, and a second PCR then raised library yield. The roughly 650 bp TCR product was size-selected on a 2% E-gel SizeSelection system after Ampure bead purification. Library quality was checked on a Bioanalyzer, concentration was measured with Qubit, and libraries were quantified with the Kapa Library Quantification kit before pooling. Libraries were sequenced paired-end 2 x 150 bp on an Illumina HiSeq 2500. To increase sequence diversity, about 25-31% phiX was spiked into each library pool. Concerning the study's data processing: The UMI-based MiGEC pipeline processed quality-filtered reads and removed over 80% of raw TCR sequences during error correction. VDJ genes were aligned to IMGT germline references, and each clonotype was defined by a unique CDR3 amino acid sequence together with V-J genes. Clonal expansion, Shannon diversity and CDR3 relatedness (CalcPairwiseDistances, ClusterSamples) were evaluated with VDJtools, and phylogenetic trees were built with CLCbio workbench. Expanded clones were defined as having at least 8 unique UMIs, based on coefficient-of-variation modelling across technical triplicates. The public reads were quality trimmed at Q25 with fastp and then assembled into clones with MiXCR by TCRdb, keeping productive beta chains. Identical CDR3 protein sequences are pooled into one entry, listed with their most common genes and DNA. The V and J calls and clone size are TCRdb's, not the authors'. The sample contains about 50,000 distinct CDR3 sequences, 3% to 3.5% of them found a single time. The top ten clonotypes cover about 15% of the sample.

The receptor comes from a woman aged 45-59 years with multiple sclerosis. Sequencing was done on a sample of PBMCs. The V and J genes are TRBV5-1 and TRBJ2-1, with 7 central nucleotides matching TRBD2. The CDR3 amino acid sequence is: CASSPSGISYNEQFF. The bases read TGCGCCAGCAGCCCAAGCGGGATCTCCTACAATGAGCAGTTCTTC.